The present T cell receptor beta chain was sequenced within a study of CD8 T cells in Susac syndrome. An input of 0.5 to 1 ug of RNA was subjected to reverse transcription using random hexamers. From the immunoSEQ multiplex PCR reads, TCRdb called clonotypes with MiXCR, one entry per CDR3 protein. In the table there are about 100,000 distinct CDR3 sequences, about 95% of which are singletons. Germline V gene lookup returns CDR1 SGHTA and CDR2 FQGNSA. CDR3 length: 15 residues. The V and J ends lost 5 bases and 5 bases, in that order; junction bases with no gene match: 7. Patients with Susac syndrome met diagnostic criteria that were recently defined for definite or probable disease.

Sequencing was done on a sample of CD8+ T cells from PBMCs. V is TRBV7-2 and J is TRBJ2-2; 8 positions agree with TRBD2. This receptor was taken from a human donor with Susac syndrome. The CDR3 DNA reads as TGTGCCAGCAGCCCAAAGCGGGGGCGAACCGGGGAGCTGTTTTTT. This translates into CASSPKRGRTGELFF.